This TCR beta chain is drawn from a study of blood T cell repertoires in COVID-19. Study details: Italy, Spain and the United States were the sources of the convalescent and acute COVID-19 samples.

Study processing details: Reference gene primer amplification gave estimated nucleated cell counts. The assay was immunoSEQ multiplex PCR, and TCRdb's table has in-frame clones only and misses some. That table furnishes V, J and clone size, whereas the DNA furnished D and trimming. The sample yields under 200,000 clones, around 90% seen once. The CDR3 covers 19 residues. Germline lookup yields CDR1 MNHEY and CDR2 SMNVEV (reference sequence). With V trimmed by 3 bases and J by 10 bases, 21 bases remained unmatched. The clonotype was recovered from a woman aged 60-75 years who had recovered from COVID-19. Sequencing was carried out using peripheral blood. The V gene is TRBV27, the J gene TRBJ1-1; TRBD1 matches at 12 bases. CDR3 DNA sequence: TGTGCCAGCAGTTTGGTCCCCGGGACAGGGGGCGGCGGAATATACGCAGCTTTCTTT. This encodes CASSLVPGTGGGGIYAAFF.